A single sample is the source of the 31 T cell receptor beta chains below, sequenced in a study of vaccination and CD4 T cells after COVID-19 (dated by TCRdb to 2022 to 2024). Receptors were amplified or captured by PCR. Sequencing instrument: Illumina iSeq 100. At the Johns Hopkins FTIC core, DNA from the cultured CD4+ T cells underwent TCR sequencing with the Oncomine TCR Beta short-read assay. The public reads were reprocessed in TCRdb via fastp at Q25 and MiXCR, keeping in-frame beta chains. Merged by CDR3 protein, the rows form single entries marked with the most common genes and DNA. For this sample the table gives 15,000 to 20,000 distinct CDR3 sequences, of which less than 70% were detected only once. The ten largest make up under 14% of the sample. No antigen has been assigned to these receptors. Taken with the paper, the label for treatment or condition translates to: roughly ten-day PBMC culture with coronavirus spike peptide pools or control peptides (ViraFEST assay).

The source material was CD4+ T cells from blood, cultured in vitro. The receptors derive from a human donor who had recovered from COVID-19.

The chain couples TRBV11-2 to TRBJ1-2, with D perhaps TRBD1 (6 bases). CDR1 and CDR2 (germline): SGHAT, FQNNGV. The ends were cut back, 4 bases at V and 4 bases at J, with 10 bases in the middle. The CDR3 covers 13 residues. CDR3: CASSSGQGYGYTF. The DNA of the CDR3 is TGTGCCAGCAGCTCGGGACAAGGCTATGGCTACACCTTC. The full variable domain, its missing parts supplied by reference TRBV11-2 and TRBJ1-2, is EAGVAQSPRYKIIEKRQSVAFWCNPISGHATLYWYQQILGQGPKLLIQFQNNGVVDDSQLPKDRFSAERLKGVDSTLKIQPAKLEDSAVYLCASSSGQGYGYTFGSGTRLTVV.

This clonotype was counted between two and nine times. V is TRBV6-2 or TRBV6-3 and J is TRBJ1-5; D gene unclear. V was cut by 10 bases and J by 0 bases, with 10 bases left in between. Per the germline V gene, CDR1 is MNHEY and CDR2 is SVGEGT. The CDR3 is made up of 13 amino acids. The CDR3 DNA reads TGTGCCACCTCGAGAATTAGCAATCAGCCCCAGCATTTT. Translation: CATSRISNQPQHF.

The V call is TRBV15, the J call TRBJ2-1, with D possibly TRBD1 on 5 matching bases. CDR3 length equals 18 residues. Germline lookup yields CDR1 LNHNV and CDR2 YYDKDF (reference sequence). V gave up 4 bases and J gave up 8 bases, with 27 bases separating them. The DNA of the CDR3 is TGTGCCACCAGCAAGGGGTTGGGGTCTCAAATTGGTGACGATGAGCAGTTCTTC. Translating it yields CATSKGLGSQIGDDEQFF.

This rearrangement joins TRBV27 to TRBJ1-6, with 7 nucleotides matching TRBD1. V shed 4 bases, J shed 0 bases, and the junction held 6 bases outside the gene matches. The germline gives CDR1 MNHEY, CDR2 SMNVEV (reference sequence). This CDR3 spans 17 amino acids. For the CDR3, the DNA is TGTGCCAGCAGTTCCGGGACAGTCCACTCCTATAATTCACCCCTCCACTTT. Protein sequence: CASSSGTVHSYNSPLHF.

V gene TRBV5-4 combines with J gene TRBJ2-7; D assignment may be TRBD1 or TRBD2 (5 bases each). CDR3 size: 15 residues. V was clipped by 3 bases and J by 0 bases, with 13 bases between them. CDR1 is SGHNT and CDR2 is YYREEE in the germline V gene (reference sequence). The CDR3 DNA reads as TGTGCCAGCAGCTCTGGGACGCAGAGCTCCTACGAGCAGTACTTC. Its protein is CASSSGTQSSYEQYF.

In nucleotides, the CDR3 is TGCGCCAGCAGCCAAGCGTTTCGGGGGGCCAACGAGCAGTACTTC. It is translated as CASSQAFRGANEQYF. The chain joins TRBV4-3 to TRBJ2-7; D perhaps matches TRBD2 (7 bases). Trimming removed 1 base at V and 5 bases at J, with 15 bases between. The CDR3 is 15 residues long. The germline gives CDR1 LGHNA, CDR2 YSLEER.

The chain employs TRBV7-3 and TRBJ1-6; D is unclear. Germline assignment: CDR1 SGHTA and CDR2 FQGTGA. This CDR3 region has 13 residues. V lost 2 bases and J 10 bases, leaving 9 bases between the germline ends. The CDR3 bases are TGTGCCAGCAGCTTATCTTCCCGGTCACCCCTCCACTTT. Protein product: CASSLSSRSPLHF. Supplemented by reference TRBV7-3 and TRBJ1-6, the full variable domain reads GAGVSQTPSNKVTEKGKYVELRCDPISGHTALYWYRQSLGQGPEFLIYFQGTGAADDSGLPNDRFFAVRPEGSVSTLKIQRTERGDSAVYLCASSLSSRSPLHFGNGTRLTVT.

The chain joins TRBV10-3 to TRBJ2-1, with 15 bases that match TRBD2. The germline V gene encodes CDR1 ENHRY and CDR2 SYGVKD. This CDR3 has 23 amino acids. V gave up 2 bases and J gave up 0 bases; unmatched junction bases: 17. CDR3 DNA: TGTGCCATCAGTGAGACCACTCCCGCGCCGGGACTAGCGGGGGGCTACTCCTACAATGAGCAGTTCTTC. This codes for CAISETTPAPGLAGGYSYNEQFF.

V is TRBV6-1 and J is TRBJ1-1; 8 bases are shared with TRBD1. The CDR3 extends over 12 amino acids. Germline V gene sequence: CDR1 MNHNS, CDR2 SASEGT. The V gene end was trimmed by 8 bases and the J gene end by 1 base; junction bases not matched to a gene: 0. The CDR3 bases are TGTGCCAGCGGACAGGGGAACACTGAAGCTTTCTTT. This encodes CASGQGNTEAFF.

The J gene is TRBJ2-1, the V gene TRBV20-1, with 9 bases aligning to TRBD2. The CDR3 runs to 14 residues. V trimming: 3 bases; J trimming: 4 bases; junction bases outside the gene matches: 4. Germline V gene sequence: CDR1 DFQATT, CDR2 SNEGSKA (reference sequence). The CDR3: CSASRRGGYNEQFF. The CDR3 coding sequence is TGCAGTGCTAGTCGGCGGGGGGGGTACAATGAGCAGTTCTTC.

This clonotype ranks as medium-sized. The genes are TRBV6-1 and TRBJ2-7; 8 positions agree with TRBD2. The germline V gene has CDR1 MNHNS and CDR2 SASEGT. The CDR3 extends over 12 amino acids. The V segment lost 5 bases and the J segment 9 bases; nucleotides outside the gene matches: 6. The CDR3 bases are TGTGCCAGCAGTCCCGTAGCGGGATTGCAGTACTTC. Translated: CASSPVAGLQYF.

CDR3 in DNA: TGTGCCACCAGTGATTCTCACCCTAGCGGGATAGACGAGCAGTACTTC. Encoded protein: CATSDSHPSGIDEQYF. This rearrangement joins TRBV24-1 to TRBJ2-7, with TRBD2 matching 9 bases. Trimming cost V 2 bases and J 5 bases; bases outside gene matches: 9. The germline V gene encodes CDR1 KGHDR and CDR2 SFDVKD. CDR3 length: 16 residues.

About this clonotype itself: The junction departs from germline at one end; a sequencing error may be responsible. V usage is TRBV29-1 and J usage is TRBJ2-7, with a tentative D call TRBD1 (6 bases). Per germline, CDR1 SQVTM and CDR2 ANQGSEA. This CDR3 has 12 residues. Here the CDR3 reads CSVEEGGYEQYF. Written as DNA, the CDR3 is TGCAGCGTCGAAGAAGGGGGATACGAGCAGTACTTC.

The V gene is TRBV24-1, the J gene TRBJ2-5; the D call may be TRBD1 or TRBD2 (5 bases each). Per the germline V gene, CDR1 is KGHDR and CDR2 is SFDVKD. V lost 0 bases and J lost 3, with 10 bases in between. CDR3 length: 15 residues. CDR3 amino acids: CATSDLGDREETQYF. In DNA form, the CDR3 reads TGTGCCACCAGTGATTTGGGGGACCGTGAAGAGACCCAGTACTTC.

This clonotype was found a few times. The rearrangement joins TRBV6-9 to TRBJ1-5; unclear D gene. V lost 6 bases, J lost 2 bases, and 29 bases lay in between. Germline CDR1 and CDR2: MNHGY and SVAAGI. This CDR3 spans 20 amino acids. The CDR3 bases are TGTGCCAGCAGCCGCTACGGAGTTGTACAGCGAATTATTCGCAATCAGCCCCAGCATTTT. Translated: CASSRYGVVQRIIRNQPQHF.

In its sample, this clonotype was seen a few times. The V call is TRBV20-1, the J call TRBJ2-7; D uncertain. CDR3 size: 15 residues. Germline-derived CDR1 and CDR2 are DFQATT and SNEGSKA (reference sequence). The V end lost 4 bases, the J end lost 4 bases, and 20 bases lay between the germline ends. The DNA of the CDR3 is TGCAGTGCTACAAAATCCGTTAGCCCCGCTTACGAGCAGTACTTC. This gives the protein CSATKSVSPAYEQYF.

CDR3: CASSNGIGEMNGYTF. Written as DNA, the CDR3 is TGTGCCAGCAGTAATGGCATTGGGGAAATGAATGGCTACACCTTC. This chain joins TRBV6-2 or TRBV6-3 and TRBJ1-2; D is ambiguous. This CDR3 has 15 amino acids. V lost 5 bases, J lost 6 bases, and 19 bases lay in between. CDR1 and CDR2 (germline): MNHEY, SVGEGT.

J is TRBJ2-3 and V is TRBV7-9, with TRBD2 identical over 7 bases. After removal of 5 bases from V and 6 bases from J, the junction contained 17 bases not matched to a gene. The germline CDR1 and CDR2 sequences are SEHNR and FQNEAQ (reference sequence). This CDR3 contains 17 residues. The CDR3 nucleotides read TGTGCCAGCAGCCTTGGGACTATCAGTGGTGGGGGGGATACGCAGTATTTT. This gives the protein CASSLGTISGGGDTQYF.

The chain is built from TRBV6-2 or TRBV6-3 and TRBJ2-1; 13 bases match TRBD2. This CDR3 has 18 amino acids. Germline CDR1 is MNHEY and CDR2 is SVGEGT. Trimming took 3 bases from V and 4 from J; bases not matched to a gene: 9. In DNA, the CDR3 is TGTGCCAGCAGTTATCCCCCGACTAGCGGGAGGTATTACAATGAGCAGTTCTTC. Translation: CASSYPPTSGRYYNEQFF.

The sample holds a few counts of this clonotype. This rearrangement joins TRBV6-4 to TRBJ1-1; 9 bases fit TRBD1. Germline-derived CDR1 and CDR2 are MRHNA and SNTAGT. The CDR3 loop spans 17 amino acids. The CDR3 loop reads CAIGGTGQGGEGTEAFF. In DNA form, the CDR3 reads TGTGCTATAGGTGGCACGGGACAGGGAGGAGAAGGGACTGAAGCTTTCTTT.

This clonotype occurred once. The chain is built from TRBV30 and TRBJ2-5; TRBD1 or TRBD2 may be the D gene (5 bases each). This CDR3 spans 16 amino acids. From germline, CDR1 is GTSNPN and CDR2 SVGIG (reference sequence). Trimming cost V 0 bases and J 5 bases, with 19 bases left between them. The CDR3 is CAWSVRGTISTETQYF. In DNA, the CDR3 is TGTGCCTGGAGTGTGCGTGGGACCATCTCGACGGAGACCCAGTACTTC. The variable domain in full, with the rest retrieved from reference TRBV30 and TRBJ2-5, is SQTIHQWPATLVQPVGSPLSLECTVEGTSNPNLYWYRQAAGRGLQLLFYSVGIGQISSEVPQNLSASRPQDRQFILSSKKLLLSDSGFYLCAWSVRGTISTETQYFGPGTRLLVL.

This clonotype turned up a few times. The chain uses TRBV20-1 and TRBJ2-7; D may be TRBD2 (6 bases). CDR3 length: 16 amino acids. V lost 0 bases, J lost 4 bases, and 19 bases lay in between. From germline, CDR1 is DFQATT and CDR2 SNEGSKA (reference sequence). CDR3 DNA: TGCAGTGCTAGAGATAGGGCTAGCGCCGATCGGTACGAGCAGTACTTC. Its protein product is CSARDRASADRYEQYF.

This clonotype occurred once. The genes are TRBV6-1 and TRBJ2-4, with TRBD2 matching over 7 bases. V was pared by 8 bases and J by 3 bases, with 25 bases of the junction left unmatched. The V gene's germline CDR1 is MNHNS and CDR2 SASEGT. The CDR3 is 20 amino acids. The CDR3 bases are TGTGCCAGCCTTGACGTCGGTTCCCCGGGACTACCCTGGGGCAAAAACATTCAGTACTTC. Translating it yields CASLDVGSPGLPWGKNIQYF.

This clonotype was seen only once. The DNA of the CDR3 is TGTGCCAGCAGCTCGGACCTTTGGGGGAGCTCTGGGGCCAACGTCCTGACTTTC. It yields the protein CASSSDLWGSSGANVLTF. The genes are TRBV11-2 and TRBJ2-6, with D perhaps matching TRBD1 or TRBD2 (5 bases each). V was shortened by 4 bases and J by 0 bases, with 16 bases between the two germline ends. CDR1 is SGHAT and CDR2 is FQNNGV in the germline V gene. The CDR3 length is 18 residues.

The chain links TRBV27 to TRBJ1-6; TRBD1 might be the D (5 bases). CDR1 is MNHEY, CDR2 SMNVEV, per germline (reference sequence). The CDR3 has 19 residues. Trimming left V 5 bases short and J 1 base short, with 21 bases between. The CDR3 nucleotides read TGTGCCAGCAGTCCCCCGCGTGGGGGGGGGGAATCCTATAATTCACCCCTCCACTTT. Encoded protein: CASSPPRGGGESYNSPLHF.

The chain joins TRBV20-1 to TRBJ1-2, with 8 bases that match TRBD1. The ends lost 5 bases at V and 2 bases at J; junction bases unmatched: 10. The V gene's germline CDR1 is DFQATT and CDR2 SNEGSKA (reference sequence). The CDR3 spans 15 residues. DNA of the CDR3: TGCAGTGCTGGTAATTGGGGGACAGGAAACTATGGCTACACCTTC. Its translation is CSAGNWGTGNYGYTF.

The chain has TRBV7-8 and TRBJ1-5, with D unclear. V dropped 1 base and J dropped 7 bases, with 8 bases sitting between them. Germline CDR1 reads SGHVS; CDR2 reads FQNEAQ. The CDR3 runs 13 residues. CDR3 protein: CASSLETAQPQHF. For the CDR3, the DNA is TGTGCCAGCAGCTTAGAAACGGCCCAGCCCCAGCATTTT. Combining the CDR3 with reference TRBV7-8 and TRBJ1-5 gives the whole variable domain GAGVSQSPRYKVAKRGQDVALRCDPISGHVSLFWYQQALGQGPEFLTYFQNEAQLDKSGLPSDRFFAERPEGSVSTLKIQRTQQEDSAVYLCASSLETAQPQHFGDGTRLSIL.

This clonotype came up once. The chain employs TRBV4-2 and TRBJ1-2, with TRBD1 as a possible D gene (5 bases). Trimming cost V 1 base and J 2 bases, with 11 bases left between them. Germline lookup yields CDR1 LGHNA and CDR2 YNFKEQ. This CDR3 spans 15 amino acids. CDR3 sequence: CASSQVAQGNYGYTF. The CDR3 DNA sequence: TGTGCCAGCAGCCAAGTGGCGCAGGGCAACTATGGCTACACCTTC.

The sample holds a few counts of this clonotype. The V call is TRBV20-1, the J call TRBJ2-1; D is unclear. CDR1 and CDR2 from the germline V gene are DFQATT and SNEGSKA (reference sequence). The CDR3 loop spans 14 amino acids. The germline V and J ends were trimmed by 1 base and 8 bases, with 15 bases remaining between them. CDR3 in amino acids: CSARASSRRDEQFF. As DNA, the CDR3 is TGCAGTGCTAGAGCTTCTAGTCGACGGGATGAGCAGTTCTTC.

V and J are TRBV19 and TRBJ1-1; 9 nucleotides align to TRBD1. Losses at the gene ends were 5 bases for V and 6 bases for J; bases not matched to a gene: 4. This CDR3 has 13 residues. Germline V gene sequence: CDR1 LNHDA, CDR2 SQIVND (reference sequence). The CDR3 bases are TGTGCCAGTAGTCCAGACAGGGGGTCTGAAGCTTTCTTT. Amino acid sequence: CASSPDRGSEAFF.

J is TRBJ2-5 and V is TRBV12-3 or TRBV12-4, with a tentative D call TRBD2 (5 bases). The CDR3 totals 14 residues. Trimming stripped 3 bases from V and 2 bases from J, with 10 bases between. The CDR3 sequence is CASSLSRRQETQYF. CDR3 DNA: TGTGCCAGCAGTTTGTCTCGGAGGCAAGAGACCCAGTACTTC.